This T cell receptor beta chain was documented in a study of blood T cells in healthy people across ages. Together with a sample-barcoded 5' primer, a J-beta primer mix was included in a second PCR lasting about 6 to 11 cycles. TCRdb ran MiXCR on the 5' RACE reads and lists one entry per CDR3 protein. Among hundreds of thousands of distinct CDR3 sequences listed, approximately 25% were seen once. Trimming left V 2 bases short and J 0 bases short, with 14 bases between. The CDR3 loop spans 16 amino acids. The germline CDR1 and CDR2 sequences are MGHDK and SYGVNS. These data also formed part of another study, on T cells of mothers and their children.

The clonotype originates from a boy between 10 and 17 years old in good health. The chain joins TRBV25-1 to TRBJ2-7; D is ambiguous. Source material: blood. As DNA, the CDR3 is TGTGCCAGCAGTGAAGAAGCCCCCGCAGGCTCCTACGAGCAGTACTTC. Protein sequence: CASSEEAPAGSYEQYF.